The T cell receptor (beta chain) described here comes from a study of beta chain features in type 1 diabetes. Study conclusions and caveats: Sequencing used cDNA, and cells with high TCR expression could therefore be over-represented. When VDJ junctions were examined, type 1 diabetes patients showed fewer insertions and more deletions.

There are 13 residues in the CDR3. Trimming removed 4 bases at V and 4 bases at J, with 11 bases between. The V gene's germline CDR1 is SQVTM and CDR2 ANQGSEA. CD45RO/CCR7/CD25/CD127/CD95/CD27 sorting isolated CD4+ naive, central memory, regulatory and stem cell-like memory cells. Purity exceeded 95% in all sorted populations. What was sequenced were expressed TCRB transcripts, since all of the isolated RNA had been reverse transcribed. Only in-frame clones appear in the TCRdb table, and some are missing; sequencing was by immunoSEQ multiplex PCR. The table includes approximately 380,000 clones, around 16% detected once. As to this clone: Its antigen is undetermined.

Sequences were obtained from naive CD4+ T cells from blood. The chain employs TRBV29-1 and TRBJ2-1, with a possible D match to TRBD2 (5 bases). The clonotype originates from a woman between 18 and 30 years old in good health. As DNA, the CDR3 is TGCAGCGTTGTATCCGGGATTTACAATGAGCAGTTCTTC. Translation gives CSVVSGIYNEQFF.